This T cell receptor beta chain was retrieved from a study of PD-L1 blockade in urothelial cancer. Study overall: At some point between 2014 and 2016 therapy began: atezolizumab 1,200 mg intravenously every 3 weeks. Analyses used blood from 3 weeks (second dose) and 6 weeks after treatment start.

Described time point: pretreatment peripheral blood. Sequencing used immunoSEQ multiplex PCR; TCRdb keeps in-frame clones, though not all of them. The sample includes 55,000 to 80,000 clones, approximately 86% of them seen just once. The V gene lost 2 bases and the J gene lost 7 bases, with 20 bases spanning the gap. Germline lookup yields CDR1 SGHTA and CDR2 FQGTGA. The CDR3 spans 16 residues. The TCR sequence derives from a man aged 55 to 69 with urothelial cancer. Sequences were derived from PBMCs, sampled around atezolizumab (anti-PD-L1) treatment. The rearrangement links TRBV7-3 to TRBJ1-2, with no clear D. CDR3 sequence (DNA): TGTGCCAGCAGCTTAGGTCCGAGTAGTTCGTCCGGTGGCTACACCTTC. Translated: CASSLGPSSSSGGYTF.